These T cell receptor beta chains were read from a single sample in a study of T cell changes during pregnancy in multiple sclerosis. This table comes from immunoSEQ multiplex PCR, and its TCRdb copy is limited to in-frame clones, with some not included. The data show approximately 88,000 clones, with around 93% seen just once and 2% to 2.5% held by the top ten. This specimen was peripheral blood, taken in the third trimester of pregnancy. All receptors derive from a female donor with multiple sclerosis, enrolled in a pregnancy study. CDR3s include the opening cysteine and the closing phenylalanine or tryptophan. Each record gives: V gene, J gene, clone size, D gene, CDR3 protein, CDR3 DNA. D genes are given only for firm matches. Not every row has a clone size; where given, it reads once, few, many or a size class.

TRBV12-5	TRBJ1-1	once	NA	CASAAGGSGAFF	TGTGCTAGTGCCGCCGGGGGTTCAGGAGCTTTCTTT
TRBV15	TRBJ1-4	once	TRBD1	CATSGPGQFNEKLFF	TGTGCCACCAGCGGACCGGGACAGTTTAATGAAAAACTGTTTTTT
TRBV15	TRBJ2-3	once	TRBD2	CATSRDPAGGPTDTQYF	TGTGCCACCAGCAGAGATCCAGCGGGAGGGCCGACAGATACGCAGTATTTT
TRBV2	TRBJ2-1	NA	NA	CASQTGREQFF	TGTGCCAGCCAGACTGGTCGTGAGCAGTTCTTC
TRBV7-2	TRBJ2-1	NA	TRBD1	CASVPAGGRSYNEQFF	TGTGCCAGCGTTCCTGCAGGGGGCCGCTCCTACAATGAGCAGTTCTTC
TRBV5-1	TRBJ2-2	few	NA	CASSSPGQRNTGELFF	TGCGCCAGCAGCTCACCGGGACAAAGAAACACCGGGGAGCTGTTTTTT
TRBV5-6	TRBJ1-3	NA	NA	CASSSVRRGPGNTIYF	TGTGCCAGCAGCTCAGTGAGGAGGGGACCTGGAAACACCATATATTTT
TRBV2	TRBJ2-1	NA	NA	CASSERGPSSYNEQFF	TGTGCCAGCAGTGAAAGAGGCCCCAGCTCCTACAATGAGCAGTTCTTC
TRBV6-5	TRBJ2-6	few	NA	CASSAVSGANVLTF	TGTGCCAGCAGTGCGGTCTCTGGGGCCAACGTCCTGACTTTC
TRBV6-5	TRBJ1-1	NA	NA	CASSRLGTEAFF	TGTGCCAGCAGCCGCCTAGGCACTGAAGCTTTCTTT
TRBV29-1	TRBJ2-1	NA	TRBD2	CSVDPGRAYNEQFF	TGCAGCGTTGATCCCGGGAGGGCCTACAATGAGCAGTTCTTC
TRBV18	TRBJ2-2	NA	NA	CASSPDRGNTGELFF	TGTGCCAGCTCACCCGATCGGGGTAACACCGGGGAGCTGTTTTTT
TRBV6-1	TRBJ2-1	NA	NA	CASSEGTYGYNEQFF	TGTGCCAGCAGTGAAGGGACTTACGGCTACAATGAGCAGTTCTTC
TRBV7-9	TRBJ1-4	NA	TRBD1	CASSPQMDREREKLFF	TGTGCCAGCAGCCCTCAAATGGACAGGGAACGTGAAAAACTGTTTTTT
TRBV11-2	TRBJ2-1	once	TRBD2	CASSEGTSGPVGEQFF	TGTGCCAGCAGCGAGGGGACTAGCGGCCCTGTGGGGGAGCAGTTCTTC
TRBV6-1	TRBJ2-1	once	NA	CASSVAGWAYNEQFF	TGTGCCAGCAGTGTCGCGGGATGGGCTTACAATGAGCAGTTCTTC
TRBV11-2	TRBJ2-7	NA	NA	CASSFPDSPYYEQYF	TGTGCCAGCAGCTTCCCGGACAGTCCCTACTACGAGCAGTACTTC
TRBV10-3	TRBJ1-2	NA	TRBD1	CAISTGVDGYTF	TGTGCCATCAGTACAGGGGTCGATGGCTACACCTTC
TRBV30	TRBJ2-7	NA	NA	CAWSETGTLGEQYF	TGTGCCTGGAGCGAAACCGGGACACTGGGGGAGCAGTACTTC
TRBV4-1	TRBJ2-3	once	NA	CASSQIPLALTDTQYF	TGCGCCAGCAGCCAAATTCCCCTAGCACTCACAGATACGCAGTATTTT
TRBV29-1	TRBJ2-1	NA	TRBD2	CSVEDPWEREVPSSYNEQFF	TGCAGCGTTGAAGATCCCTGGGAGCGGGAGGTTCCTAGCTCCTACAATGAGCAGTTCTTC
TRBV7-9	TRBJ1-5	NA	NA	CASSREGSNQPQHF	TGTGCCAGCAGCCGCGAGGGTAGCAATCAGCCCCAGCATTTT
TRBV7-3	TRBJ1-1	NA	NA	CASSLGGSTEAFF	TGTGCCAGCAGCTTAGGGGGGTCAACTGAAGCTTTCTTT
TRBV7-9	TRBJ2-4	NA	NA	CASTSKNIQYF	TGTGCCAGCACTTCCAAAAACATTCAGTACTTC
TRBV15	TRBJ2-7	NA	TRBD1	CATSATGDSYEQYF	TGTGCCACCAGCGCCACAGGGGACTCCTACGAGCAGTACTTC
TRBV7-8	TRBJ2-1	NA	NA	CASSLEPGNHEQFF	TGTGCCAGCAGCTTAGAGCCAGGGAACCATGAGCAGTTCTTC
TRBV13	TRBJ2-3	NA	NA	CASSLGLRVMNTQYF	TGTGCCAGCAGCTTAGGGCTCAGGGTTATGAATACGCAGTATTTT
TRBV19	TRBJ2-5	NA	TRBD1	CASRDRGQKETQYF	TGTGCCAGTCGGGACAGGGGGCAGAAAGAGACCCAGTACTTC
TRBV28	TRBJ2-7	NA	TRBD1	CASSVGQGVGYRITYEQYF	TGTGCCAGCAGTGTGGGACAGGGGGTAGGGTACCGGATTACCTACGAGCAGTACTTC
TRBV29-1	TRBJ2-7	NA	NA	CSVATDLTSYEQYF	TGCAGCGTGGCGACAGACCTGACTAGCTACGAGCAGTACTTC
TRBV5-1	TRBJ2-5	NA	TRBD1	CASSLGGQGESWETQYF	TGCGCCAGCAGCTTGGGTGGACAGGGGGAAAGTTGGGAGACCCAGTACTTC
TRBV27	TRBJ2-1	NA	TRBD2	CASKRWGLAGDSRGNEQFF	TGTGCCAGCAAAAGGTGGGGACTAGCGGGAGACAGTAGGGGGAATGAGCAGTTCTTC
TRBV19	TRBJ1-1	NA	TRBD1	CASNPGGTDEAFF	TGTGCCAGTAATCCCGGAGGGACAGATGAAGCTTTCTTT